The 11 T cell receptor beta chains below all came from one sample that was sequenced in a study of beta chain features in type 1 diabetes. Expressed TCRB transcripts were sequenced after all isolated RNA was converted to cDNA. Sequencing used immunoSEQ multiplex PCR; TCRdb keeps in-frame clones, though not all of them. The table includes some 360,000 clones, around 19% detected once. Sequencing used naive CD4+ T cells from blood. All receptors derive from a woman younger than 30 in good health.

This sequence joins TRBV15 and TRBJ2-5; D possibly corresponds to TRBD1 (7 bases). CDR1 is LNHNV and CDR2 is YYDKDF in the germline V gene (reference sequence). Trimming shortened V by 5 bases and J by 5 bases, and 15 bases separated the two germline ends. The CDR3 is 14 amino acids. CDR3 protein: CATSSTGAGETQYF. The DNA of the CDR3 is TGTGCCACCAGCTCCACAGGGGCGGGGGAGACCCAGTACTTC.

Only a few counts were recorded for this clone. J is TRBJ2-7 and V is TRBV4-2; 9 nucleotides agree with TRBD1. Germline-derived CDR1 and CDR2 are LGHNA and YNFKEQ. The ends lost 1 base at V and 2 bases at J; junction bases unmatched: 9. This CDR3 is 17 amino acids long. The DNA for the CDR3 is TGTGCCAGCAGCCAAGGGGTCGGGGACAGGGCCCCCTACGAGCAGTACTTC. Protein sequence: CASSQGVGDRAPYEQYF.

This clone came up a few times. Compared with germline, one end of the junction differs, possibly owing to a read error. This chain links TRBV30 with TRBJ1-1; D is possibly TRBD1 (6 bases). The CDR3 extends over 11 amino acids. The V gene's germline CDR1 is GTSNPN and CDR2 SVGIG (reference sequence). The CDR3, as DNA: TGTGCCTGGAGTGAGGGGGGGCTCATGATCTTT. Amino acid sequence: CAWSEGGLMIF.

This clone has a handful of counts. The chain links TRBV5-1 to TRBJ1-1; D is perhaps TRBD1 (6 bases). From germline, CDR1 is SGHRS and CDR2 YFSETQ. The CDR3 is 11 amino acids. The V gene lost 4 bases and the J gene lost 8 bases, with 9 bases spanning the gap. The CDR3 loop reads CASSNTGEAFF. CDR3 DNA: TGCGCCAGCAGCAACACAGGGGAAGCTTTCTTT.

This clone was found a few times. Different DNA sequences within this sample yield the same CDR3. The gene calls are TRBV7-9 and TRBJ1-1; 7 nucleotides match TRBD1. Losses at the gene ends were 1 base for V and 2 bases for J; bases not matched to a gene: 1. The CDR3 totals 14 residues. Germline V gives CDR1 SEHNR, CDR2 FQNEAQ (reference sequence). CDR3 nucleotides: TGTGCCAGCAGCTTAGGACAGGGAAACACTGAAGCTTTCTTT. This codes for CASSLGQGNTEAFF.

This clone has just a few counts. The DNA of the CDR3 is TGTGCCAGCAGCTCTCCCGGGAGATATGAAAAACTGTTTTTT. It yields the protein CASSSPGRYEKLFF. The chain employs TRBV5-4 and TRBJ1-4; D is ambiguous. Germline V gene lookup returns CDR1 SGHNT and CDR2 YYREEE (reference sequence). CDR3 size: 14 residues. Trimming took 3 bases from V and 6 from J, leaving 12 bases between them.

This clone was seen a few times. The chain couples TRBV7-3 to TRBJ2-2, with TRBD2 identical over 7 bases. Trimming cost V 7 bases and J 5 bases; bases outside gene matches: 7. Germline V gene sequence: CDR1 SGHTA, CDR2 FQGTGA. The CDR3 has 14 residues. The CDR3 loop reads CASTLGGKTGELFF. In DNA, the CDR3 is TGTGCCAGCACCCTCGGGGGGAAGACCGGGGAGCTGTTTTTT.

The chain uses TRBV16 and TRBJ1-5; D may be TRBD1 (5 bases). Trimming cost V 0 bases and J 6 bases, with 9 bases left between them. Looked up from germline, CDR1 is KGHSY and CDR2 is FQNENV. The CDR3 totals 14 residues. The CDR3 here is CASSQSRGTQPQHF. In nucleotides, the CDR3 is TGTGCCAGCAGCCAATCGCGGGGGACTCAGCCCCAGCATTTT.

As regards this clone: Within the sample, other DNA sequences also encode this same CDR3. The chain carries TRBV9 and TRBJ1-3, with D hard to call. Trimming took 2 bases from V and 1 from J, leaving 4 bases between them. In germline, CDR1 is SGDLS, CDR2 YYNGEE. The CDR3 sequence is 13 residues long. The CDR3, as DNA: TGTGCCAGCAGCGTTTATTCTGGAAACACCATATATTTT. Its protein is CASSVYSGNTIYF.

The CDR3 coding sequence is TGTGCCAGTAGTACTGACAGGTACTCCTACGAGCAGTACTTC. This sequence encodes CASSTDRYSYEQYF. The gene calls are TRBV19 and TRBJ2-7, with D perhaps matching TRBD1 (6 bases). The germline V gene has CDR1 LNHDA and CDR2 SQIVND (reference sequence). V was trimmed by 4 bases and J by 0 bases, leaving 10 bases between them. There are 14 residues in the CDR3.

This clone was counted between two and nine times. This sequence joins TRBV30 and TRBJ2-1, with 14 bases fitting TRBD2. CDR1 and CDR2 (germline): GTSNPN, SVGIG (reference sequence). V dropped 4 bases and J dropped 0; count of bases not matched to a gene: 8. The CDR3 loop spans 18 amino acids. CDR3 sequence reads: CAWTRTSGRPISYNEQFF. In nucleotides, the CDR3 is TGTGCCTGGACCCGGACTAGCGGGAGGCCTATCTCCTACAATGAGCAGTTCTTC.